A single sample gave rise to the 7 T cell receptor beta chains below, sequenced in a study of blood T cell repertoires in COVID-19. The assay was immunoSEQ multiplex PCR, and TCRdb's table has in-frame clones only and misses some. The sample consists of about 200,000 clones, 85% of them appearing once. The source material was PBMCs or T cells enriched from blood (not recorded which). The receptors were sampled from a man aged 35 to 55 who had recovered from COVID-19.

The chain is built from TRBV29-1 and TRBJ1-1; 9 positions match TRBD1. Trimming took 7 bases from V and 4 from J; bases not matched to a gene: 4. The CDR3 has 12 residues. Looked up from germline, CDR1 is SQVTM and CDR2 is ANQGSEA. DNA of the CDR3: TGCAGCGCCTACAGGGGGCTCACTGAAGCTTTCTTT. Its protein is CSAYRGLTEAFF.

The V and J genes are TRBV28 and TRBJ2-5; TRBD2 matches at 14 bases. Trimming at V came to 5 bases and at J to 4 bases, leaving 3 bases not matched to a gene. From germline, CDR1 is MDHEN and CDR2 SYDVKM. This CDR3 spans 15 amino acids. CDR3 protein: CASSPGTSGGETQYF. DNA for the CDR3: TGTGCCAGCAGTCCAGGGACTAGCGGGGGAGAGACCCAGTACTTC.

This clone was seen ten or more times. The V gene is TRBV21-1, the J gene TRBJ1-5. TRBV21-1 is a documented pseudogene. The CDR3 covers 14 residues. The CDR3 bases are TGTGCCAGCAGCAAACACGCCTTCGGGCAGCCCCAGCATTTT. Amino acids: CASSKHAFGQPQHF.

V usage is TRBV30 and J usage is TRBJ1-5; weak D call: TRBD1 (5 bases). The V end lost 2 bases, the J end lost 0 bases, and 11 bases lay between the germline ends. This CDR3 has 15 residues. The V gene's germline CDR1 is GTSNPN and CDR2 SVGIG (reference sequence). The CDR3 here is CAWSTGTSSNQPQHF. CDR3 DNA: TGTGCCTGGAGTACGGGGACTTCTAGCAATCAGCCCCAGCATTTT.

The V gene is TRBV28, the J gene TRBJ1-5, with 10 bases matching TRBD1. Germline V CDR1 and CDR2: MDHEN, SYDVKM. CDR3 length: 16 amino acids. V lost 1 base, J lost 4 bases, and 4 bases stayed unmatched. The CDR3 loop reads CASSLSGQGKNQPQHF. In DNA form, the CDR3 reads TGTGCCAGCAGTTTATCGGGACAGGGGAAGAATCAGCCCCAGCATTTT.

The chain joins TRBV30 to TRBJ2-7, with 7 bases matching TRBD2. The V and J ends lost 4 bases and 3 bases, in that order; junction bases with no gene match: 3. Germline CDR1 reads GTSNPN; CDR2 reads SVGIG (reference sequence). CDR3 length equals 12 residues. CDR3 bases: TGTGCCTGGAACCAGCGGGGCTACGAGCAGTACTTC. It yields the protein CAWNQRGYEQYF.

The chain combines TRBV3-1 (or the pseudogene TRBV3-2) with TRBJ2-5, with 11 bases lining up with TRBD2. Germline lookup yields CDR1 LGHDT and CDR2 YNNKEL (reference sequence). CDR3 size: 17 residues. Trimming took 0 bases from V and 5 from J; bases not matched to a gene: 8. CDR3 coding DNA: TGTGCCAGCAGCCAAGATCTTGGTAGCGGGAGGGCCGAGACCCAGTACTTC. This encodes CASSQDLGSGRAETQYF.